This TCR beta chain is drawn from a study of blood T cells in healthy people across ages. Findings and caveats of the study: TCR beta diversity per million T cells fell roughly linearly with age. A greater number of naive CD4+ cells and higher diversity distinguished long-lived donors from aged donors.

No fewer than 7 million PBMCs went into each sample. With a J-beta primer mix and a sample-barcoded 5' primer, a second PCR ran 7 to 11 cycles. Researchers report that a template-switch adaptor with 12 random nucleotides tagged each cDNA molecule. TCRdb recomputed calls from the 5' RACE reads with MiXCR, one row per CDR3 protein. This repertoire shows over 1,300,000 distinct CDR3 sequences, approximately 59% found once; its top ten account for 5.5% to 8%. To note about this clonotype: Its antigen is not known.

Per the germline V gene, CDR1 is LNHNV and CDR2 is YYDKDF (reference sequence). Deletions cut 5 bases from V and 3 bases from J, with 11 bases between. This CDR3 has 14 amino acids. The rearrangement uses TRBV15 and TRBJ1-5, with D unclear. The sequencing input was blood. The TCR originated in a man aged 18 to 29 in good health. CDR3 sequence: CATSSSGDNQPQHF. Written as DNA, the CDR3 is TGTGCCACCAGCTCATCCGGGGACAATCAGCCCCAGCATTTT.